This TCR beta chain was sequenced in a study of T-cell reconstitution after alpha-beta-depleted transplantation in children. This clonotype occurred a few times. The length of the CDR3 is 13 residues. V dropped 7 bases and J dropped 6; count of bases not matched to a gene: 6. Unique molecular identifiers were incorporated into the prepared TCRbeta library. MiXCR, run by TCRdb on the PCR reads, gives a single entry per CDR3 protein. This table holds about 980,000 distinct CDR3 sequences, around 30% found once. V usage is TRBV12-3 or TRBV12-4 and J usage is TRBJ1-2, with 9 positions matching TRBD1. The receptor was derived from a boy younger than two who had a stem cell transplant for SCID, so the T cells may come from the graft donor. The sequenced sample was PBMCs, mostly from graft donor cells, obtained 360 days after TCRalphabeta/CD19-depleted stem cell transplant. CDR3 DNA: TGTGCCAGCACTACCGGGACAGGGAATGGCTACACCTTC. It is translated as CASTTGTGNGYTF.